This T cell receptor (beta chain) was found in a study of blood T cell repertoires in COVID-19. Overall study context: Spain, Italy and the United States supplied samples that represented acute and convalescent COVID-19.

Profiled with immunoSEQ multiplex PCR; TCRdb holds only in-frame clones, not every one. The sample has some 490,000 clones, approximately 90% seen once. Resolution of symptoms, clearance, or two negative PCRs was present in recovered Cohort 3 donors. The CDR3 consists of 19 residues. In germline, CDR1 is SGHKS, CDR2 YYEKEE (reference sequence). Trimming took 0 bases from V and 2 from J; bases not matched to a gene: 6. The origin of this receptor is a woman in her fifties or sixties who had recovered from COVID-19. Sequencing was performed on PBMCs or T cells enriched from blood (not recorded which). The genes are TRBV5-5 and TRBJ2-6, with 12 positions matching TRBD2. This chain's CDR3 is CASSLVHSSGGAGANVLTF. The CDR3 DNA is TGTGCCAGCAGCTTGGTCCATTCTAGCGGGGGGGCTGGGGCCAACGTCCTGACTTTC.